The clone carrying this T cell receptor beta chain came up a few times. A single record per CDR3 protein comes from TCRdb applying MiXCR to the 5' RACE reads. This sample has roughly 56,000 distinct CDR3 sequences, with 25% to 30% found just once. This CDR3 is 12 amino acids long. Unmatched junction bases numbered 9, after V lost 8 bases and J lost 5 bases. Germline CDR1 SQVTM, CDR2 ANQGSEA. Purified naive CD4+ T cells were depleted of CD25+ Tregs. The receptor was isolated from a female donor with breast cancer. The genes are TRBV29-1 and TRBJ2-7; TRBD1 matches at 7 bases. Sequencing input: tumor-infiltrating naive CD4+ T cells sorted from the breast tumor. Indicated subset: naive CD4+ T cells, CD4+CD45RA+CD25-. The CDR3 nucleotides are TGCAGCATCGGACAGGCGGTCAACGAGCAGTACTTC. It codes for CSIGQAVNEQYF.